These 32 T cell receptor beta chains were sequenced from one sample in a study of blood T cell repertoires in COVID-19. TCRdb's table, derived via immunoSEQ multiplex PCR, lists solely in-frame clones and lacks some. The repertoire has 35,000 to 40,000 clones, about four fifths of them found once; the top ten carry 38%. Sequencing was performed on peripheral blood. The receptors here all came from an elderly man with active or convalescent COVID-19.

The rearrangement links TRBV6-5 to TRBJ1-5, with D possibly matching TRBD1 (5 bases). There are 15 residues in the CDR3. Between the trimmed V and J ends, which lost 7 bases and 1 base, there was a span of 14 bases. Germline-derived CDR1 and CDR2 are MNHEY and SVGAGI. CDR3 bases: TGTGCCAGCACTGGTTACAGGCAGAGCAATCAGCCCCAGCATTTT. The encoded protein is CASTGYRQSNQPQHF.

This clone was observed a single time. This chain joins TRBV2 and TRBJ1-5, with TRBD1 matching 9 bases. Germline lookup yields CDR1 SNHLY and CDR2 FYNNEI. This CDR3 has 15 residues. V shed 1 base, J shed 6 bases, and the junction held 4 bases outside the gene matches. The CDR3 DNA is TGTGCCAGCAGTGAAGTCGGGACAGGGTTTCAGCCCCAGCATTTT. It is translated as CASSEVGTGFQPQHF. Using reference TRBV2 and TRBJ1-5 for the parts outside the CDR3, the full variable domain is EPEVTQTPSHQVTQMGQEVILRCVPISNHLYFYWYRQILGQKVEFLVSFYNNEISEKSEIFDDQFSVERPDGSNFTLKIRSTKLEDSAMYFCASSEVGTGFQPQHFGDGTRLSIL.

The V call is TRBV25-1, the J call TRBJ1-5, with 7 positions matching TRBD1. The trim removed 0 bases at V and 6 bases at J, leaving 8 bases unmatched. Germline V gene lookup returns CDR1 MGHDK and CDR2 SYGVNS. This CDR3 spans 16 amino acids. The CDR3 spells CASSEYKGALSQPQHF. In nucleotides, the CDR3 is TGTGCCAGCAGTGAATATAAGGGGGCGCTCAGTCAGCCCCAGCATTTT.

This clone was seen just once. The rearrangement uses TRBV7-2 and TRBJ2-4, with 9 bases aligning to TRBD2. Germline CDR1 SGHTA, CDR2 FQGNSA. V lost 5 bases and J lost 5; bases outside the gene matches: 7. The CDR3 totals 15 residues. DNA for the CDR3: TGTGCCAGCAGCCGCGATCGCGGGGGGGAAAACATTCAGTACTTC. Its translation: CASSRDRGGENIQYF. The whole variable domain, filled in from reference TRBV7-2 and TRBJ2-4, reads GAGVSQSPSNKVTEKGKDVELRCDPISGHTALYWYRQSLGQGLEFLIYFQGNSAPDKSGLPSDRFSAERTGGSVSTLTIQRTQQEDSAVYLCASSRDRGGENIQYFGAGTRLSVL.

The V call is TRBV11-3, the J call TRBJ2-1; D may be TRBD1 (5 bases). Germline V CDR1 and CDR2: SGHNT, YENEEA. The CDR3 is made up of 16 amino acids. The V gene lost 0 bases and the J gene lost 2 bases, with 11 bases spanning the gap. The CDR3: CASSLDSGPTYNEQFF. CDR3 nucleotides: TGTGCCAGCAGCTTAGACTCAGGGCCTACCTACAATGAGCAGTTCTTC.

This chain joins TRBV4-1 and TRBJ2-2, with D unresolved. In germline, CDR1 is MGHRA, CDR2 YSYEKL. Trimming cost V 2 bases and J 6 bases, with 16 bases left between them. CDR3 length equals 16 residues. In DNA form, the CDR3 reads TGCGCCAGCAGCCAAAGGCGTACCGGGTCTGCCGGGGAGCTGTTTTTT. Its translation is CASSQRRTGSAGELFF.

The rearrangement joins TRBV11-3 to TRBJ2-5; no reliable D call. The CDR3 extends over 13 amino acids. V lost 3 bases, J lost 1 base, and 6 bases lay in between. Germline CDR1 reads SGHNT; CDR2 reads YENEEA. Here the CDR3 DNA reads TGTGCCAGCAGCTTCCCAGGCCAAGAGACCCAGTACTTC. It is translated as CASSFPGQETQYF. Variable domain in full (rest from reference TRBV11-3 and TRBJ2-5): EAGVVQSPRYKIIEKKQPVAFWCNPISGHNTLYWYLQNLGQGPELLIRYENEEAVDDSQLPKDRFSAERLKGVDSTLKIQPAELGDSAVYLCASSFPGQETQYFGPGTRLLVL.

This chain joins TRBV28 and TRBJ1-6, with a tentative D call TRBD1 (5 bases). The CDR3 totals 13 residues. V dropped 7 bases and J dropped 9 bases, with 13 bases sitting between them. Looked up from germline, CDR1 is MDHEN and CDR2 is SYDVKM. CDR3 amino acids: CASTSRVFSPLHF. The CDR3 DNA reads as TGTGCCAGCACCAGCAGGGTCTTTTCACCCCTCCACTTT.

The V call is TRBV19, the J call TRBJ1-2, with TRBD1 as a possible D gene (6 bases). This CDR3 contains 11 residues. The germline V gene has CDR1 LNHDA and CDR2 SQIVND (reference sequence). V lost 3 bases, J lost 8 bases, and 7 bases lay in between. The DNA for the CDR3 is TGTGCCAGTAGTATCGGGACAGGCTACACCTTC. This encodes CASSIGTGYTF.

The chain is built from TRBV5-1 and TRBJ1-1, with 7 bases aligning to TRBD1. The germline V gene encodes CDR1 SGHRS and CDR2 YFSETQ. The CDR3 loop spans 16 amino acids. Germline trimming cut 0 bases from V and 1 base from J; bases unmatched to any gene: 6. The DNA for the CDR3 is TGCGCCAGCAGCTTGGGGAGGGGGCTGTGGAACACTGAAGCTTTCTTT. Its protein is CASSLGRGLWNTEAFF.

This rearrangement joins TRBV9 to TRBJ1-2, with unresolved D. The CDR3 has 13 amino acids. Germline values: CDR1 SGDLS, CDR2 YYNGEE. V lost 1 base to trimming and J lost 0 bases, with 4 bases between them. CDR3 DNA: TGTGCCAGCAGCGTATCAGCTAACTATGGCTACACCTTC. Translated, it gives CASSVSANYGYTF.

The V and J genes are TRBV18 and TRBJ1-3; 10 nucleotides agree with TRBD1. The V gene end was trimmed by 0 bases and the J gene end by 3 bases; junction bases not matched to a gene: 8. This CDR3 contains 18 residues. The germline V gene has CDR1 KGHSH and CDR2 LQKENI. The DNA of the CDR3 is TGTGCCAGCTCACCACCGCTAGACAGGGGGCATTTTGGAAACACCATATATTTT. Amino acid sequence: CASSPPLDRGHFGNTIYF.

The chain joins TRBV6-1 to TRBJ2-2, with no clear D. From germline, CDR1 is MNHNS and CDR2 SASEGT. V was cut by 5 bases and J by 4 bases, with 11 bases left in between. CDR3 length equals 14 residues. CDR3 in DNA: TGTGCCAGCAGTTTCGGTGCCATCACCGGGGAGCTGTTTTTT. Translated: CASSFGAITGELFF.

V usage is TRBV9 and J usage is TRBJ2-7; 8 bases line up with TRBD2. Trimming at V came to 0 bases and at J to 3 bases, leaving 8 bases not matched to a gene. The V gene's germline CDR1 is SGDLS and CDR2 YYNGEE. This CDR3 comprises 16 residues. The CDR3 sequence is CASSVGSSGSIYEQYF. For the CDR3, the DNA is TGTGCCAGCAGCGTAGGCTCTAGCGGGTCAATCTACGAGCAGTACTTC.

V is TRBV10-3 and J is TRBJ1-3, with D uncertain. V was cut by 2 bases and J by 8 bases, with 13 bases left in between. The CDR3 runs 14 residues. Germline-derived CDR1 and CDR2 are ENHRY and SYGVKD. The CDR3: CAISEPLGRDTIYF. CDR3 nucleotide sequence: TGTGCCATCAGTGAGCCCTTAGGGAGGGACACCATATATTTT.

This clone was recorded only once. Compared with germline, one end of the junction differs, possibly owing to a read error. The genes are TRBV9 and TRBJ2-1; 12 bases fit TRBD2. From germline, CDR1 is SGDLS and CDR2 YYNGEE. The CDR3 length is 18 residues. The CDR3 sequence is CASSVGRASGGVYDEQFF. The CDR3 DNA reads TGTGCCAGCAGCGTAGGGCGGGCTAGCGGGGGGGTCTACGATGAGCAGTTCTTC.

This clone was detected once. The V call is TRBV24-1, the J call TRBJ1-5, with 12 bases fitting TRBD1. Germline CDR1 KGHDR, CDR2 SFDVKD. The CDR3 loop spans 17 amino acids. V trimming: 3 bases; J trimming: 4 bases; junction bases outside the gene matches: 6. CDR3 amino acids: CATSDKGQGAGNQPQHF. The CDR3 DNA is TGTGCCACCAGTGATAAGGGACAGGGGGCTGGAAATCAGCCCCAGCATTTT.

This sequence joins TRBV20-1 and TRBJ2-1, with TRBD1 as a possible D gene (5 bases). Germline V gene sequence: CDR1 DFQATT, CDR2 SNEGSKA (reference sequence). This CDR3 contains 14 residues. The V gene lost 3 bases and the J gene lost 8 bases, with 17 bases spanning the gap. The CDR3: CSASISSTRDEQFF. The CDR3, as DNA: TGCAGTGCTAGTATCAGCTCCACCAGGGATGAGCAGTTCTTC.

This rearrangement joins TRBV2 to TRBJ1-2; no clear D gene. This CDR3 has 13 amino acids. Germline assignment: CDR1 SNHLY and CDR2 FYNNEI. Trimming stripped 10 bases from V and 3 bases from J, with 15 bases between. This CDR3 reads CATRERSDYGYTF. DNA for the CDR3: TGTGCCACCCGGGAGAGGAGCGACTATGGCTACACCTTC.

This clone was observed once. V is TRBV24-1 and J is TRBJ2-3; 9 bases align to TRBD2. This CDR3 is built from 16 residues. V gave up 0 bases and J gave up 4 bases; unmatched junction bases: 4. CDR1 and CDR2 from the germline V gene are KGHDR and SFDVKD. CDR3 protein: CATSDLAGGGADTQYF. As DNA, the CDR3 is TGTGCCACCAGTGATTTGGCGGGCGGGGGGGCAGATACGCAGTATTTT.

The chain is built from TRBV28 and TRBJ1-2; maybe TRBD1 (5 bases). Trimming removed 4 bases from V and 1 base from J, with 13 bases in between. This CDR3 contains 15 residues. Germline V gene sequence: CDR1 MDHEN, CDR2 SYDVKM. CDR3 region: CASSSGSYYNYGYTF. The CDR3 DNA reads TGTGCCAGCAGTTCAGGGTCCTATTATAACTATGGCTACACCTTC.

The chain couples TRBV24-1 to TRBJ1-2; the match to TRBD1 covers 8 bases. The V gene end was trimmed by 3 bases and the J gene end by 3 bases; junction bases not matched to a gene: 5. Germline V gene lookup returns CDR1 KGHDR and CDR2 SFDVKD. CDR3 length: 15 amino acids. The CDR3 reads CATSDTGGDDYGYTF. DNA of the CDR3: TGTGCCACCAGTGATACAGGGGGAGATGACTATGGCTACACCTTC.

V gene TRBV28 combines with J gene TRBJ1-2, with a tentative D call TRBD1 (6 bases). Germline loops: CDR1 MDHEN, CDR2 SYDVKM. V was trimmed by 6 bases and J by 2 bases, leaving 10 bases between them. This CDR3 spans 13 amino acids. CDR3 nucleotide sequence: TGTGCCAGCAGAGCGACAGGAAACTATGGCTACACCTTC. It yields the protein CASRATGNYGYTF.

The DNA of the CDR3 is TGTGCCAGCTCACCCGCGGGACAGGGAAACTATGGCTACACCTTC. This codes for CASSPAGQGNYGYTF. The chain links TRBV18 to TRBJ1-2; 9 nucleotides align to TRBD1. The CDR3 runs to 15 residues. V trimming: 3 bases; J trimming: 2 bases; junction bases outside the gene matches: 4. Germline CDR1 reads KGHSH; CDR2 reads LQKENI.

The rearrangement uses TRBV28 and TRBJ2-7; possibly TRBD1 for D (6 bases). The CDR3 sequence is 15 residues long. In germline, CDR1 is MDHEN, CDR2 SYDVKM. Trimming pared 5 bases from V and 4 bases from J, leaving 18 bases between. The CDR3 reads CASSHRPIRGYEQYF. In DNA, the CDR3 is TGTGCCAGCAGTCATAGGCCGATAAGGGGGTACGAGCAGTACTTC. The full variable domain, in which reference TRBV28 and TRBJ2-7 provide the parts outside the CDR3, is DVKVTQSSRYLVKRTGEKVFLECVQDMDHENMFWYRQDPGLGLRLIYFSYDVKMKEKGDIPEGYSVSREKKERFSLILESASTNQTSMYLCASSHRPIRGYEQYFGPGTRLTVT.

The chain links TRBV6-2 or TRBV6-3 to TRBJ1-1, with a tentative D call TRBD1 (6 bases). The V and J ends lost 1 base and 0 bases respectively, with 15 bases between them. Per the germline V gene, CDR1 is MNHEY and CDR2 is SVGEGT. This CDR3 contains 17 residues. CDR3 sequence reads: CASSYYFTRGMNTEAFF. CDR3 sequence (DNA): TGTGCCAGCAGTTACTACTTCACCAGGGGCATGAACACTGAAGCTTTCTTT.

This chain links TRBV9 with TRBJ2-1, with TRBD2 identical over 11 bases. This CDR3 contains 14 residues. Germline V CDR1 and CDR2: SGDLS, YYNGEE. V shed 4 bases, J shed 5 bases, and the junction held 2 bases outside the gene matches. CDR3 amino acids: CASSTTSGNNEQFF. The DNA for the CDR3 is TGTGCCAGCAGCACGACTAGCGGGAACAATGAGCAGTTCTTC.

The gene calls are TRBV6-5 and TRBJ2-2, with a possible D match to TRBD1 (6 bases). V was clipped by 0 bases and J by 6 bases, with 14 bases between them. The germline V gene has CDR1 MNHEY and CDR2 SVGAGI. The length of the CDR3 is 16 residues. The CDR3 sequence is CASSYSWAGVAGELFF. CDR3 sequence (DNA): TGTGCCAGCAGTTACTCGTGGGCAGGGGTGGCCGGGGAGCTGTTTTTT.

J is TRBJ1-1 and V is TRBV13; D gene unclear. Between the trimmed V and J ends, which lost 2 bases and 5 bases, there was a span of 9 bases. Germline-derived CDR1 and CDR2 are PRHDT and FYEKMQ (reference sequence). This CDR3 has 13 residues. The CDR3 nucleotides are TGTGCCAGCAGCTTATACTCTAAGACTGAAGCTTTCTTT. Translation: CASSLYSKTEAFF.

This rearrangement joins TRBV7-9 to TRBJ2-7; 11 bases are shared with TRBD1. V lost 5 bases to trimming and J lost 5 bases; unmatched junction nucleotides: 5. Germline CDR1 and CDR2: SEHNR and FQNEAQ (reference sequence). The CDR3 runs to 14 residues. CDR3 residues: CASSTGQGADEQYF. CDR3 DNA sequence: TGTGCCAGCAGCACTGGACAGGGGGCGGACGAGCAGTACTTC.

The V and J genes are TRBV5-4 and TRBJ2-1, with 16 bases that match TRBD2. V dropped 1 base and J dropped 7; count of bases not matched to a gene: 2. The CDR3 spans 16 residues. Germline values: CDR1 SGHNT, CDR2 YYREEE (reference sequence). In DNA form, the CDR3 reads TGTGCCAGCAGCTTGCTGGGACTAGCGGGAGGGAATGAGCAGTTCTTC. It encodes CASSLLGLAGGNEQFF.

The chain uses TRBV5-1 and TRBJ2-5; 7 bases align to TRBD2. Germline loops: CDR1 SGHRS, CDR2 YFSETQ. The junction had 2 bases not matched to a gene; V was cut back by 1 base and J by 5 bases. The CDR3 runs 13 residues. CDR3 in amino acids: CASSLWGGETQYF. CDR3 bases: TGCGCCAGCAGCTTGTGGGGAGGGGAGACCCAGTACTTC.